One sample yielded the 25 T cell receptor beta chains listed below, sequenced in a study of T cells after yellow fever vaccination. TCRdb redid the calling of the 5' RACE reads with MiXCR, one entry per CDR3 protein. The sample shows 250,000 to 400,000 distinct CDR3 sequences, 3.5% to 5% of them seen only once. Material: PBMCs, obtained 15 days after the yellow fever booster vaccination. These TCRs come from a young man who received the YFV17D yellow fever vaccine.

In this sample, this clonotype turned up a few times. This rearrangement joins TRBV5-5 to TRBJ1-1; tentatively, D is TRBD1 (6 bases). The CDR3 length is 16 residues. V shed 3 bases and J shed 0 bases, with 15 bases lying between them. Germline CDR1 SGHKS, CDR2 YYEKEE (reference sequence). CDR3 DNA: TGTGCCAGCAGCTCCCGAGCAGGGGTAATGAACACTGAAGCTTTCTTT. Translating it yields CASSSRAGVMNTEAFF.

In this sample, this clonotype turned up many times. This chain uses TRBV20-1 with TRBJ2-1; D may be TRBD1 or TRBD2 (5 bases each). The CDR3 is 14 residues long. In germline, CDR1 is DFQATT, CDR2 SNEGSKA (reference sequence). Trimming pared 6 bases from V and 2 bases from J, leaving 14 bases between. CDR3 nucleotide sequence: TGCAGTGCCCTCCGGGACGGGCCCTACAATGAGCAGTTCTTC. Its protein product is CSALRDGPYNEQFF.

Many counts were recorded for this clonotype. The rearrangement joins TRBV5-4 to TRBJ2-7; TRBD1 aligns across 12 bases. Trimming cost V 5 bases and J 2 bases; bases outside gene matches: 2. The CDR3 has 14 amino acids. Germline loops: CDR1 SGHNT, CDR2 YYREEE (reference sequence). In DNA form, the CDR3 reads TGTGCCAGCAGGGGACAGGGGGCCCCCTACGAGCAGTACTTC. Protein product: CASRGQGAPYEQYF. The complete variable domain, with remaining parts taken from reference TRBV5-4 and TRBJ2-7, reads ETGVTQSPTHLIKTRGQQVTLRCSSQSGHNTVSWYQQALGQGPQFIFQYYREEENGRGNFPPRFSGLQFPNYSSELNVNALELDDSALYLCASRGQGAPYEQYFGPGTRLTVT.

The chain carries TRBV7-3 and TRBJ2-5; D is unresolved. Trimming shortened V by 5 bases and J by 3 bases, and 22 bases separated the two germline ends. The V gene's germline CDR1 is SGHTA and CDR2 FQGTGA. The CDR3 extends over 17 amino acids. The CDR3, as DNA: TGTGCCAGCAGCCTAGGGCCTCTTAGATCTGATAAAGAGACCCAGTACTTC. Its protein is CASSLGPLRSDKETQYF.

This clonotype was detected many times. V gene TRBV20-1 combines with J gene TRBJ2-5, with 10 positions matching TRBD2. Germline trimming cut 6 bases from V and 5 bases from J; bases unmatched to any gene: 12. The CDR3 has 15 residues. Germline CDR1 is DFQATT and CDR2 is SNEGSKA (reference sequence). The CDR3 nucleotides are TGCAGTGCGTACACTAGCGGGGTGAGGATGGAGACCCAGTACTTC. It is translated as CSAYTSGVRMETQYF.

In DNA form, the CDR3 reads TGTGCCAGCAGCCCCAAGCGGGGGATGGGGACCCAGTACTTC. Translated, it gives CASSPKRGMGTQYF. The genes are TRBV12-3 or TRBV12-4 and TRBJ2-5; TRBD2 matches 8 bases. The junction had 10 bases not matched to a gene; V was cut back by 6 bases and J by 7 bases. The CDR3 is 14 residues long.

This clonotype was counted only a few times. The chain links TRBV7-9 to TRBJ2-5, with 8 bases fitting TRBD1. V shed 4 bases and J 0 bases; nucleotides not matched to a gene: 10. The CDR3 spans 17 residues. Germline CDR1 SEHNR, CDR2 FQNEAQ (reference sequence). CDR3 bases: TGTGCCAGCAGCTCGACAGGGGAAGCAGTGTACCAAGAGACCCAGTACTTC. This translates into CASSSTGEAVYQETQYF.

This clonotype was counted only a few times. The gene calls are TRBV5-1 and TRBJ2-3; 8 bases line up with TRBD1. Looked up from germline, CDR1 is SGHRS and CDR2 is YFSETQ. The V segment lost 4 bases and the J segment 0 bases; nucleotides outside the gene matches: 13. The CDR3 totals 18 residues. The chain's CDR3 is CASSPSGLQGASTDTQYF. CDR3 DNA: TGCGCCAGCAGCCCAAGCGGGTTGCAGGGGGCAAGCACAGATACGCAGTATTTT. The full variable domain, completed using reference TRBV5-1 and TRBJ2-3, is KAGVTQTPRYLIKTRGQQVTLSCSPISGHRSVSWYQQTPGQGLQFLFEYFSETQRNKGNFPGRFSGRQFSNSRSEMNVSTLELGDSALYLCASSPSGLQGASTDTQYFGPGTRLTVL.

This clonotype has a count of ten or more. This chain links TRBV20-1 with TRBJ2-4; TRBD2 matches 10 bases. CDR3 length equals 12 residues. With V trimmed by 6 bases and J by 9 bases, 5 bases remained unmatched. From germline, CDR1 is DFQATT and CDR2 SNEGSKA (reference sequence). The DNA of the CDR3 is TGCAGTGCAACTAGCGGGGTGGGCATTCAGTACTTC. It yields the protein CSATSGVGIQYF.

This clonotype has at least ten counts. This chain links TRBV5-1 with TRBJ2-1; 8 bases are a match to TRBD2. The V gene end was trimmed by 6 bases and the J gene end by 6 bases; junction bases not matched to a gene: 11. The CDR3 is 15 amino acids. Germline values: CDR1 SGHRS, CDR2 YFSETQ. This CDR3 reads CASTAIAGSANEQFF. CDR3 sequence (DNA): TGCGCCAGCACTGCCATAGCGGGGTCCGCCAATGAGCAGTTCTTC.

This clonotype was seen a handful of times. J is TRBJ2-5 and V is TRBV3-1; 7 nucleotides match TRBD2. The trim removed 3 bases at V and 5 bases at J, leaving 9 bases unmatched. Germline-derived CDR1 and CDR2 are LGHDT and YNNKEL (reference sequence). This CDR3 comprises 15 residues. The CDR3 bases are TGTGCCAGCAGCCACAGCGGTTGGGGGGGGGAGACCCAGTACTTC. Protein sequence: CASSHSGWGGETQYF.

The chain has TRBV6-5 and TRBJ2-1; 11 positions agree with TRBD2. V lost 4 bases, J lost 9 bases, and 11 bases stayed unmatched. The germline CDR1 and CDR2 sequences are MNHEY and SVGAGI. The CDR3 totals 16 residues. The CDR3 bases are TGTGCCAGCAGTTTACATCTAGCGGGGGGCCATTCTGAGCAGTTCTTC. Translation gives CASSLHLAGGHSEQFF.

This clonotype was observed a few times. The chain uses TRBV10-3 and TRBJ2-5, with D uncertain. The CDR3 runs 13 residues. Germline CDR1 ENHRY, CDR2 SYGVKD. V was clipped by 4 bases and J by 3 bases, with 9 bases between them. The DNA of the CDR3 is TGTGCCATCAGTGGTAACTCGAAAGAGACCCAGTACTTC. Its protein product is CAISGNSKETQYF.

In this sample, this clonotype turned up many times. The chain couples TRBV7-9 to TRBJ2-1; tentatively, D is TRBD1 (5 bases). The germline V gene has CDR1 SEHNR and CDR2 FQNEAQ (reference sequence). This CDR3 is 14 amino acids long. V dropped 8 bases and J dropped 1 base, with 12 bases sitting between them. In DNA, the CDR3 is TGTGCCAGCCCGGCCCAGGGTTCCTACAATGAGCAGTTCTTC. It is translated as CASPAQGSYNEQFF.

The rearrangement uses TRBV5-1 and TRBJ2-2; 9 nucleotides agree with TRBD1. CDR3 length: 15 residues. V lost 6 bases to trimming and J lost 5 bases; unmatched junction nucleotides: 8. Germline loops: CDR1 SGHRS, CDR2 YFSETQ. CDR3 region: CASIQGADETGELFF. Written as DNA, the CDR3 is TGCGCCAGCATACAGGGGGCGGATGAGACCGGGGAGCTGTTTTTT.

This clonotype was recorded many times. The chain uses TRBV20-1 and TRBJ1-1; no firm D call. The germline V and J ends were trimmed by 3 bases and 4 bases, with 18 bases remaining between them. The CDR3 sequence is 15 residues long. Germline values: CDR1 DFQATT, CDR2 SNEGSKA (reference sequence). This CDR3 reads CSASSYEGLGTEAFF. Written as DNA, the CDR3 is TGCAGTGCTAGCTCTTATGAGGGCTTGGGCACTGAAGCTTTCTTT.

This clonotype was counted between two and nine times. This chain uses TRBV25-1 with TRBJ1-1, with 8 positions matching TRBD1. The germline gives CDR1 MGHDK, CDR2 SYGVNS. The CDR3 spans 14 residues. J lost 4 bases, V lost 5 bases, and 6 bases had no gene match. CDR3 coding DNA: TGTGCCAGCAGTCCGGACAGGGCGGCCACTGAAGCTTTCTTT. Amino acid sequence: CASSPDRAATEAFF.

The sample holds a few counts of this clonotype. V gene TRBV6-5 combines with J gene TRBJ1-1; D is uncertain. This CDR3 comprises 14 residues. CDR1 is MNHEY, CDR2 SVGAGI, per germline. Trimming removed 5 bases from V and 1 base from J, with 11 bases in between. CDR3 nucleotides: TGTGCCAGCAGTCCAGACATGTGGAACACTGAAGCTTTCTTT. Translation gives CASSPDMWNTEAFF.

The chain recombines TRBV5-4 with TRBJ2-6; unclear D gene. The V end was cut by 2 bases, the J end by 1 base, with 7 bases between. CDR1 SGHNT and CDR2 YYREEE come from the germline V gene (reference sequence). This CDR3 is built from 15 residues. In nucleotides, the CDR3 is TGTGCCAGCAGCTTTATGGGGTCTGGGGCCAACGTCCTGACTTTC. Amino acids: CASSFMGSGANVLTF.

The chain uses TRBV4-1 and TRBJ1-1, with D hard to call. V lost 0 bases, J lost 7 bases, and 15 bases lay in between. The germline V gene encodes CDR1 MGHRA and CDR2 YSYEKL. This CDR3 comprises 15 residues. The CDR3 DNA reads as TGCGCCAGCAGCCAAGAGGCCCCACTGGAAGGTGAAGCTTTCTTT. It encodes CASSQEAPLEGEAFF.

This clonotype was observed at least ten times. The V and J genes are TRBV3-1 and TRBJ1-1, with D unresolved. The CDR3 sequence is 14 residues long. V was trimmed by 1 base and J by 5 bases, leaving 11 bases between them. The germline gives CDR1 LGHDT, CDR2 YNNKEL (reference sequence). DNA of the CDR3: TGTGCCAGCAGCCAAGCCCGGGCCAAAACTGAAGCTTTCTTT. Amino acids: CASSQARAKTEAFF.

V gene TRBV6-6 combines with J gene TRBJ2-7, with D perhaps TRBD1 (5 bases). Germline V lookup: CDR1 MNHNY, CDR2 SVGAGI (reference sequence). The CDR3 sequence is 13 residues long. V dropped 2 bases and J dropped 4 bases, with 9 bases sitting between them. The CDR3, as DNA: TGTGCCAGCAGTTACACGGCAGGGTACGAGCAGTACGTC. Amino acid sequence: CASSYTAGYEQYV.

This clonotype has a handful of counts. As DNA, the CDR3 is TGTGCCAGCAGAGGGCCCGGTTCACCCCTCCACTTT. Encoded protein: CASRGPGSPLHF. This chain links TRBV2 with TRBJ1-6; D not resolved. Germline V CDR1 and CDR2: SNHLY, FYNNEI. Trimming cost V 6 bases and J 9 bases, with 9 bases left between them. This CDR3 has 12 amino acids. Supplemented by reference TRBV2 and TRBJ1-6, the full variable domain reads EPEVTQTPSHQVTQMGQEVILRCVPISNHLYFYWYRQILGQKVEFLVSFYNNEISEKSEIFDDQFSVERPDGSNFTLKIRSTKLEDSAMYFCASRGPGSPLHFGNGTRLTVT.

Only a few counts were recorded for this clonotype. The J gene is TRBJ2-3, the V gene TRBV18, with a possible D match to TRBD2 (5 bases). The ends were cut back, 8 bases at V and 5 bases at J, with 14 bases in the middle. CDR1 KGHSH and CDR2 LQKENI come from the germline V gene. The length of the CDR3 is 13 residues. The CDR3 region has the DNA TGTGCCAGCGGACCCGGGGAGAAAGATACGCAGTATTTT. It codes for CASGPGEKDTQYF.

The V call is TRBV15, the J call TRBJ2-5; D may be TRBD2 (6 bases). Germline V CDR1 and CDR2: LNHNV, YYDKDF (reference sequence). CDR3 length: 17 amino acids. V dropped 3 bases and J dropped 1 base, with 18 bases sitting between them. The CDR3, as DNA: TGTGCCACCAGCAGCGCTATGACTAGTATAGGCCAAGAGACCCAGTACTTC. It is translated as CATSSAMTSIGQETQYF.